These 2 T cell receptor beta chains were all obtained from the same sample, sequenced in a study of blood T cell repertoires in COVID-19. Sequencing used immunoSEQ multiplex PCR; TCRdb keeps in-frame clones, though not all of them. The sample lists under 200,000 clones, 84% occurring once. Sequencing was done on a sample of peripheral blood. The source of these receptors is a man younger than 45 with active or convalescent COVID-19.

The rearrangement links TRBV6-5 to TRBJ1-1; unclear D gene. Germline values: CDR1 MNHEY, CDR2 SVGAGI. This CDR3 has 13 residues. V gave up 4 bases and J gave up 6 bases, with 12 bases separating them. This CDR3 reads CASSSPGAAEAFF. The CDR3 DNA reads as TGTGCCAGCAGTTCCCCAGGTGCAGCTGAAGCTTTCTTT.

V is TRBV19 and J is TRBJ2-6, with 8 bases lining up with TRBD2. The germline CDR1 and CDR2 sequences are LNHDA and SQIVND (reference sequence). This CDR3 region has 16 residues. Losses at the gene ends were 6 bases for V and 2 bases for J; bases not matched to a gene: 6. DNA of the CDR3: TGTGCCAGTAGCTTGCGGGGGGCGGCTGGGGCCAACGTCCTGACTTTC. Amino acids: CASSLRGAAGANVLTF.